A selection of T cell receptor beta chains follows, all from one sample in a study of control samples from healthy donors and cancer patients. Here immunoSEQ multiplex PCR was the method, and the copy in TCRdb shows in-frame clones only, minus some. The data contain tens of thousands of clones, over 65% of them singletons. Input material: PBMCs. These receptors all stem from a woman between 50 and 59 years old with lung cancer. Both conserved end residues are part of each CDR3.

J | V | CDR3
TRBJ2-7 | TRBV6-2/TRBV6-3 | CASSYLTGTGSSYEQYF
TRBJ2-4 | TRBV7-9 | CASSLEGFDIQYF
TRBJ1-3 | TRBV5-4 | CASSLYGGGGNTIYF
TRBJ2-3 | TRBV15 | CATRRNTLTDTQYF
TRBJ2-5 | TRBV11-3 | CASSRDSQETQYF
TRBJ1-2 | TRBV18 | CASSPLTGESYTF
TRBJ1-1 | TRBV6-5 | CASSYGLDTEAFF
TRBJ1-5 | TRBV2 | CASSGGVGNQPQHF
TRBJ1-1 | TRBV7-3 | CASSGGNTEAFF
TRBJ2-6 | TRBV2 | CASRPGTGVFSGANVLTF
TRBJ2-7 | TRBV27 | CASSFLPGTGGRYEQYF
TRBJ2-6 | TRBV5-1 | CASSLEPGGLGANVLTF
TRBJ1-2 | TRBV6-5 | CASSRGTGGVGYTF
TRBJ1-2 | TRBV9 | CASSPSGGTGAPGDYGYTF
TRBJ1-1 | TRBV6-1 | CASSVRRGVVITEAFF
TRBJ1-4 | TRBV10-3 | CAISERDRGSEKLFF
TRBJ1-3 | TRBV19 | CASSRMSAGNTIYF
TRBJ2-2 | TRBV11-2 | CASSLPGLGSGELFF
TRBJ1-6 | TRBV5-4 | CASSPTRLPDSPLHF
TRBJ1-1 | TRBV7-6 | CASSPTNAGTEAFF
TRBJ1-1 | TRBV29-1 | CSVCVSQNTEAFF
TRBJ2-7 | TRBV2 | CASRQGTYEQYF
TRBJ1-1 | TRBV10-3 | CAIRGSREWNTEAFF
TRBJ1-3 | TRBV6-5 | CASSFGGGGNTIYF
TRBJ2-2 | TRBV4-3 | CASSRVRETGELFF
TRBJ2-2 | TRBV19 | CASSIVTVLGTGELFF
TRBJ1-1 | TRBV7-6 | CASSLSIGGTEAFF
TRBJ1-1 | TRBV11-2 | CASSQEAGLAFF
TRBJ1-1 | TRBV6-4 | CASSVERDTEAFF
TRBJ1-2 | TRBV29-1 | CSVTGTGVGYTF
TRBJ1-6 | TRBV5-8 | CASRSLGNSPLHF
TRBJ1-2 | TRBV4-3 | CASSQEAGFYGYTF
TRBJ1-5 | TRBV7-9 | CASSSGYRLDQPQHF
TRBJ2-7 | TRBV2 | CASSDPGTRSSRYF
TRBJ2-3 | TRBV5-5 | CASKASGPTDTQYF
TRBJ2-2 | TRBV7-2 | CASSLVGATGELFF
TRBJ1-1 | TRBV7-3 | CASSLSGTANTEAFF
TRBJ2-7 | TRBV11-2 | CASSLDGLAGGYEQYF
TRBJ1-6 | TRBV27 | CASRSYGTVYNSPLHF